A selection of T cell receptor beta chains follows, all from one sample in a study of T cell responses to AZD1222 COVID-19 vaccine. Libraries were prepared by immunoSEQ multiplex PCR; TCRdb keeps only in-frame clonotypes and omits some of them. The table has approximately 120,000 clones, less than 95% seen once; the top ten hold about 4.2%. The material sequenced was peripheral blood, taken on day 0 of MenACWY control vaccination. These receptors originate from an adult in good health. Each CDR3 is given without its conserved first and last residue. A D gene is named only where the DNA matches it firmly. Size is omitted from some rows. Given values are once, few, many or a class for expanded clones.

>TRBV19|TRBJ2-5|NA|TRBD1
ASSWDREETQY
>TRBV15|TRBJ2-1|NA|NA
ATSRDLEQF
>TRBV7-2|TRBJ2-2|NA|NA
ASSSPSRWERPTGELF
>TRBV2|TRBJ2-7|few|NA
ASGRQAVFGEQY
>TRBV5-1|TRBJ2-3|NA|NA
ASSLSQGGYTQY
>TRBV2|TRBJ2-1|once|TRBD2
ASRGLAGGSSSYNEQF
>TRBV7-9|TRBJ2-1|NA|NA
ASMRDSGRRDEQF
>TRBV6-5|TRBJ1-6|NA|NA
ASSWGNRRYSPLH
>TRBV6-5|TRBJ1-1|NA|NA
ASSYSAGNTEAF
>TRBV2|TRBJ1-4|NA|NA
ASSQGPATNEKLF
>TRBV22-1|TRBJ2-6|NA|NA
PGRVARRRTKSGNVLT
>TRBV28|TRBJ2-2|NA|TRBD2
ASSFKREAVNTGELF
>TRBV3-1/TRBV3-2|TRBJ2-1|NA|NA
ASSQGGYNEQF
>TRBV6-5|TRBJ1-1|NA|TRBD1
ASDREILGAF
>TRBV7-9|TRBJ1-3|NA|NA
ASSSRQENSGNTIY
>TRBV5-1|TRBJ2-7|NA|NA
ASSLSGFSYEQY
>TRBV19|TRBJ2-2|NA|TRBD2
ASSNNPGGYTGELF
>TRBV2|TRBJ1-5|few|NA
ASSEGLRQPQH
>TRBV19|TRBJ2-5|NA|TRBD1
ASSTDRGLGTQY
>TRBV27|TRBJ1-5|NA|NA
ASSLGSYSNQPQH
>TRBV6-2/TRBV6-3|TRBJ1-5|NA|NA
ASSPWGNQPQH
>TRBV7-2|TRBJ1-4|few|TRBD1
ASSRTGAGEKLF
>TRBV4-1|TRBJ1-3|NA|NA
ASSQAPESSGNTIY
>TRBV10-2|TRBJ2-2|NA|NA
ASESTGELF
>TRBV6-4|TRBJ2-5|NA|TRBD2
ASTREGKETQY
>TRBV28|TRBJ1-2|NA|NA
ASSLRAVTGYT
>TRBV19|TRBJ2-2|NA|NA
ASSLRGTLNTGELF
>TRBV11-2|TRBJ1-1|NA|NA
ASSLVFQYDRLNTEAF